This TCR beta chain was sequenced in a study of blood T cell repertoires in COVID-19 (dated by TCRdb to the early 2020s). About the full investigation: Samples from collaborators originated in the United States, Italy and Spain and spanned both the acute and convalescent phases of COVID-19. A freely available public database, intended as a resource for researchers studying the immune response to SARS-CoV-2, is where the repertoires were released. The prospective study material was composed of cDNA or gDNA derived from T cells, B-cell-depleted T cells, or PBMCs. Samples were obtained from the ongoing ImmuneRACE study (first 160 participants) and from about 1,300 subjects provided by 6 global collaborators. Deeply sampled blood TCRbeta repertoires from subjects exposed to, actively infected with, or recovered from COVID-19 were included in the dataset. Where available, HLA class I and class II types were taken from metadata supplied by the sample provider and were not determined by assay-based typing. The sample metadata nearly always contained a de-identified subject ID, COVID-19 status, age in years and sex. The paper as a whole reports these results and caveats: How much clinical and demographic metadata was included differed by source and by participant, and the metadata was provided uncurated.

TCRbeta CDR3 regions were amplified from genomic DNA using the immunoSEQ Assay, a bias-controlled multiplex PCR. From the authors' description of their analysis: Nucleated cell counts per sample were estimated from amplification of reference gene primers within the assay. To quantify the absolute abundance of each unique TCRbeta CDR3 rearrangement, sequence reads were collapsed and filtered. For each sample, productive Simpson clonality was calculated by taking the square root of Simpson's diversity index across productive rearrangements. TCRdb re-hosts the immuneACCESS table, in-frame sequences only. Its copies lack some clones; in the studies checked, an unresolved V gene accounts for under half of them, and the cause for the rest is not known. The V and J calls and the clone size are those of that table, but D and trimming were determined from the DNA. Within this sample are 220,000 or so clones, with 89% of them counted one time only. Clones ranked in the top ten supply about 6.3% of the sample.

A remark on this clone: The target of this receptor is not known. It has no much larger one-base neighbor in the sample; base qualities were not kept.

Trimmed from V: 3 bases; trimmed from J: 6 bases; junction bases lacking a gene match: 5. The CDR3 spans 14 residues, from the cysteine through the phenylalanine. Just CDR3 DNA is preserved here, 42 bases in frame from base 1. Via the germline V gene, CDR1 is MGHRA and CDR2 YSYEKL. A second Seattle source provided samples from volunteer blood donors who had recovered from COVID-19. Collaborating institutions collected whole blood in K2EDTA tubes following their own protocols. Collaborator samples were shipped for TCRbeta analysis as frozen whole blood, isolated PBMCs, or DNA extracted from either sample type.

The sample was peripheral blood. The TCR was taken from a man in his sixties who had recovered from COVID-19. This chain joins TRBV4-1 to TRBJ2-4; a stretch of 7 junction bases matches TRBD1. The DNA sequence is TGCGCCAGCAGCCATGAGGGGGCGGGAAACATTCAGTACTTC. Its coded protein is CASSHEGAGNIQYF.